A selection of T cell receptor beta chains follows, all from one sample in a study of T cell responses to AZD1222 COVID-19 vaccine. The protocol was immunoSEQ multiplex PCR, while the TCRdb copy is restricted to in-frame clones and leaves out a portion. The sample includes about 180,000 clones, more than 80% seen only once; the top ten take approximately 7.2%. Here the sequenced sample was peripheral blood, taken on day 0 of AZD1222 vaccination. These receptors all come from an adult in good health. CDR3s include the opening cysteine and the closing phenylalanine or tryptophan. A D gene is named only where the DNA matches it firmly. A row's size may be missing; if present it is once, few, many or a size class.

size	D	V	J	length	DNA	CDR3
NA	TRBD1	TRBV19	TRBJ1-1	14	TGTGCCAGTAGTATCTTCCAGGGGGCGGGTGAAGCTTTCTTT	CASSIFQGAGEAFF
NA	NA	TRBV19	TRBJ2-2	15	TGTGCCAGTAGTATTGGGCAGGCGAACACCGGGGAGCTGTTTTTT	CASSIGQANTGELFF
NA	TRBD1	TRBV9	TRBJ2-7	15	TGTGCCAGCAGCGTAGCCTGGACAGGGGATGACGAGCAGTACTTC	CASSVAWTGDDEQYF
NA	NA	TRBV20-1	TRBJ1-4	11	TGCAGTGCTAGGCGGGAAGAAAAACTGTTTTTT	CSARREEKLFF
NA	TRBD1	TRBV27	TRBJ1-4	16	TGTGCCAGCAGCGCTGACCCCGGGACAGGGGATGAAAAACTGTTTTTT	CASSADPGTGDEKLFF
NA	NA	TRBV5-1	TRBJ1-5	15	TGCGCCAGCAGCCAGGACAGTCTGAGCAATCAGCCCCAGCATTTT	CASSQDSLSNQPQHF
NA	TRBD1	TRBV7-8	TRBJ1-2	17	TGTGCCAGCAGCTTGAGTACCGGACAGGGGGCGAACTATGGCTACACCTTC	CASSLSTGQGANYGYTF
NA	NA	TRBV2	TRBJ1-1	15	TGTGCCAGCAGTGACTCCGGACGGTTGAACACTGAAGCTTTCTTT	CASSDSGRLNTEAFF
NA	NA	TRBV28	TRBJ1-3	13	TGTGCCAGCAGCCCGGGCTCTGGAAACACCATATATTTT	CASSPGSGNTIYF
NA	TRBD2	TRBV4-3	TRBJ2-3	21	TGCGCCAGCAGCCCGAAAAGGACTAGCGGGGGACCAATAGCGAGCACAGATACGCAGTATTTT	CASSPKRTSGGPIASTDTQYF
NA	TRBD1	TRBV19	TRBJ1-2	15	TGTGCCAGTAGTACAACACGACAGGGGCGCGGTGGCTACACCTTC	CASSTTRQGRGGYTF
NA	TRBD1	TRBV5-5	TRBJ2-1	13	TGTGCCAGCAGCTCACTACCGGGACAGGGACCGTTCTTC	CASSSLPGQGPFF
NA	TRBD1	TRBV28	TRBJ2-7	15	TGTGCCAGCAGAGGAGCCGGGACAGGGTCATACGAGCAGTACTTC	CASRGAGTGSYEQYF
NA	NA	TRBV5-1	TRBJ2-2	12	TGCGCCAGTACTGAAGACACCGGGGAGCTGTTTTTT	CASTEDTGELFF
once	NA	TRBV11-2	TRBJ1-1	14	TGTGCCAGCAGCTTAGATCGAAGGGCCCCTGAAGCTTTCTTT	CASSLDRRAPEAFF
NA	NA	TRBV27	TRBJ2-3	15	TGTGCCAGCAGTCCGGACCAGACTAGCACAGATACGCAGTATTTT	CASSPDQTSTDTQYF
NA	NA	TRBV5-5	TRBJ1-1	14	TGTGCCAGCAGCTTGTTAAGGGGAGACACTGAAGCTTTCTTT	CASSLLRGDTEAFF
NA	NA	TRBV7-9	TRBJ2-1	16	TGTGCCAGCGGAACGTTTAAGGGGGTGTCCTACAATGAGCAGTTCTTC	CASGTFKGVSYNEQFF
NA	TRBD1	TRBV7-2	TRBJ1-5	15	TGTGCCAGCAGCACCACCCCGGACAGGGTGAATCCCCAGCATTTT	CASSTTPDRVNPQHF
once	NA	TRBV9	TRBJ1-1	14	TGTGCCAGCAGCGTAGGCGGGGGATGGACTGAAGCTTTCTTT	CASSVGGGWTEAFF
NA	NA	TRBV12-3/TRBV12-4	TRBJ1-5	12	TGTGCCAGCAGGGATAGCAATCAGCCCCAGCATTTT	CASRDSNQPQHF
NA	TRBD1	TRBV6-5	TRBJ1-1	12	TGTGCCAGCAGCCAGACAGGGGCTGAAGCTTTCTTT	CASSQTGAEAFF
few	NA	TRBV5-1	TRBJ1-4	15	TGCGCCAGCAGCTTGCGCGGCGAGTATGGCGAAAAACTGTTTTTT	CASSLRGEYGEKLFF
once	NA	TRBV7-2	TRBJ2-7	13	TGTGCCAGCAGCTTACTCGGCAGGGCCGAGCAGTACTTC	CASSLLGRAEQYF